This TCR beta chain was recovered during a study of CD8+ T cells in alopecia areata. This CDR3 is 15 amino acids long. Germline CDR1 and CDR2: SGHTA and FQGTGA. The V segment lost 1 base and the J segment 4 bases; nucleotides outside the gene matches: 2. Extraction of RNA preceded its reverse transcription into cDNA, which served as the sequencing template. Assay: immunoSEQ multiplex PCR; the TCRdb copy retains only in-frame clones and omits some. The repertoire consists of under 250,000 clones, with more than 45% occurring once and the leading ten covering less than 0.6%. This clone was seen a handful of times. Lesional scalp punch biopsies and peripheral blood were collected from alopecia areata patients.

The rearrangement uses TRBV7-3 and TRBJ2-1; 9 bases fit TRBD2. The clonotype was recovered from a human donor with alopecia areata. This specimen was CD4+ T cells sorted from blood, taken at week 0. CDR3 in DNA: TGTGCCAGCAGCTTAAGGCTAGCGGGGTACAATGAGCAGTTCTTC. As protein: CASSLRLAGYNEQFF.